The T cell receptor beta chain under discussion was sequenced for a study of cytomegalovirus exposure and HLA in healthy donors. In the study overall: Early released data had around 89 million unique TCRs, all coming from HLA-typed donors.

The PCR was carried out with 60 Vbeta primers and 13 Jbeta primers. Libraries were prepared by immunoSEQ multiplex PCR; TCRdb keeps only in-frame clonotypes and omits some of them. The table for this sample gives 200,000 to 250,000 clones. The study, taken as a whole, reports: Cytomegalovirus status was reportedly diagnosed by the classifier with high specificity and sensitivity. According to an earlier analysis, most TCR beta V segments yielded productive rearrangements about 87% or about 30% of the time.

Germline V CDR1 and CDR2: LNHDA, SQIVND (reference sequence). The length of the CDR3 is 14 residues. V was clipped by 1 base and J by 2 bases, with 9 bases between them. About this clone: The antigen is undetermined.

What was sequenced was PBMCs. J is TRBJ2-7 and V is TRBV19, with D uncertain. The receptor was isolated from a girl aged 2 to 10 in good health and CMV-seropositive. Here the CDR3 reads CASSIAGLTYEQYF. The CDR3 nucleotides read TGTGCCAGTAGTATAGCCGGGTTAACCTACGAGCAGTACTTC.